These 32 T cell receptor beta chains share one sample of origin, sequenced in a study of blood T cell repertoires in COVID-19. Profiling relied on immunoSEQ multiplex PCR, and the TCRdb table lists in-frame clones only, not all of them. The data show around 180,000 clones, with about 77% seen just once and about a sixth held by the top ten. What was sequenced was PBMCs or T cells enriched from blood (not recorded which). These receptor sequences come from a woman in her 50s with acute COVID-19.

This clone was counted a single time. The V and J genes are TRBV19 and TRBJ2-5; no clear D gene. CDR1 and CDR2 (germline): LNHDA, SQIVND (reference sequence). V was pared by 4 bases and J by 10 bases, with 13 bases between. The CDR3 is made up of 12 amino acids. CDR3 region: CASSSSLFDQYF. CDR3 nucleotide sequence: TGTGCCAGTAGTAGTAGTCTTTTTGACCAGTACTTC.

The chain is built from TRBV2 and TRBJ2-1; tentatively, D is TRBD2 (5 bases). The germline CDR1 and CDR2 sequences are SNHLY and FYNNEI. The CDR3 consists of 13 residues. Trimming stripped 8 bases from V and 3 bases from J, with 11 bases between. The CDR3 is CASVDTSYNEQFF. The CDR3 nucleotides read TGTGCCAGCGTTGACACTAGCTACAATGAGCAGTTCTTC.

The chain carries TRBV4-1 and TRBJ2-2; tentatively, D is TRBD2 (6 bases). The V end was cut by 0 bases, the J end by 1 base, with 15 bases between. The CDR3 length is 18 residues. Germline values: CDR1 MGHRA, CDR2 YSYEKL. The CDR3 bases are TGCGCCAGCAGCCAAGATTTTCTGGCGGGGAAGAACACCGGGGAGCTGTTTTTT. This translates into CASSQDFLAGKNTGELFF.

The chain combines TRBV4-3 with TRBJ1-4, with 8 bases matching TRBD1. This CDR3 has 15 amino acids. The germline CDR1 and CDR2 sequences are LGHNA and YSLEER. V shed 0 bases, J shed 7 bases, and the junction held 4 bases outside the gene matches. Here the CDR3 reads CASSQESGGVEKLFF. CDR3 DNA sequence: TGCGCCAGCAGCCAAGAATCAGGGGGCGTTGAAAAACTGTTTTTT.

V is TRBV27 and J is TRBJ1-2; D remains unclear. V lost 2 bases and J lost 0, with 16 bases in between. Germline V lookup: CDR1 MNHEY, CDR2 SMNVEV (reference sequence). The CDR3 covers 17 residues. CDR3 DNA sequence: TGTGCCAGCAGTTTAAACTCTGTCACCGCCCCTAACTATGGCTACACCTTC. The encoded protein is CASSLNSVTAPNYGYTF.

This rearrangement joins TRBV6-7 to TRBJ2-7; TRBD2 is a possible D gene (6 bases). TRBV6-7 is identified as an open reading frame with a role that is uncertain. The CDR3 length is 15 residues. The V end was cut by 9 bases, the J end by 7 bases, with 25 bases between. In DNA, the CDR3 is TGTGCCAGTCCGGATGGGAGGAAAGAGCCACCTGAGCAGTACGTC. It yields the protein CASPDGRKEPPEQYV.

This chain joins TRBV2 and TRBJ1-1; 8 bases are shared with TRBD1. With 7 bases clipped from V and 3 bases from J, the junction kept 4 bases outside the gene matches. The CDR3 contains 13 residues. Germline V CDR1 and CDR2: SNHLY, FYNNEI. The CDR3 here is CASNRQGYTEAFF. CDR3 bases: TGTGCCAGCAATCGACAGGGGTACACTGAAGCTTTCTTT.

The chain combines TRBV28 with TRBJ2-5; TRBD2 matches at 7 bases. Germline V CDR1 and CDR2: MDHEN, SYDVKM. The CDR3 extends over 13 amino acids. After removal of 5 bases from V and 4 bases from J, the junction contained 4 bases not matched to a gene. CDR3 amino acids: CASSGRGGETQYF. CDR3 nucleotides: TGTGCCAGCAGTGGGAGGGGCGGAGAGACCCAGTACTTC.

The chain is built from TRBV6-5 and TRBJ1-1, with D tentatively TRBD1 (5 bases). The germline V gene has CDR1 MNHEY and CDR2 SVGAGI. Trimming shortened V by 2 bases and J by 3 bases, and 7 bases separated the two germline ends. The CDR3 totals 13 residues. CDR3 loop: CASSYRGYTEAFF. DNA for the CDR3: TGTGCCAGCAGTTACAGGGGATACACTGAAGCTTTCTTT.

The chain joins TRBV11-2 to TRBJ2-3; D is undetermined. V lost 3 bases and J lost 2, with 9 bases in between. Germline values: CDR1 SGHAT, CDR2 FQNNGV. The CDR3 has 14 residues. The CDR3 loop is CASSLYGYTDTQYF. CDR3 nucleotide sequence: TGTGCCAGCAGCTTGTACGGTTACACAGATACGCAGTATTTT.

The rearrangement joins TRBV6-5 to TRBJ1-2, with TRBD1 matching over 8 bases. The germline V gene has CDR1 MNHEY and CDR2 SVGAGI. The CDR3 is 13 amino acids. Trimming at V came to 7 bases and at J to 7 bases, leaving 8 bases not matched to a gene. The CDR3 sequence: CASTVDRGGGYTF. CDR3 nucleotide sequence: TGTGCCAGCACCGTCGACAGGGGAGGTGGCTACACCTTC.

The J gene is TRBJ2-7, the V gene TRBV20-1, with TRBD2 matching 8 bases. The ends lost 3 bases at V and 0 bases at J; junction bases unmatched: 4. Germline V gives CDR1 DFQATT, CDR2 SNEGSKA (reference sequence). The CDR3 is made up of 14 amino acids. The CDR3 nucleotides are TGCAGTGCTAGTTTCGCGGGGGGCTCCTACGAGCAGTACGTC. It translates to CSASFAGGSYEQYV.

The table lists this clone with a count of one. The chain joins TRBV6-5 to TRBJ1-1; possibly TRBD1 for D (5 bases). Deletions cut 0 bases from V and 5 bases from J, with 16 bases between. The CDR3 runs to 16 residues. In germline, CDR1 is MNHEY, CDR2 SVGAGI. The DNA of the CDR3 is TGTGCCAGCAGTTACTCGGGAACGTCAGGGCTGACTGAAGCTTTCTTT. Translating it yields CASSYSGTSGLTEAFF.

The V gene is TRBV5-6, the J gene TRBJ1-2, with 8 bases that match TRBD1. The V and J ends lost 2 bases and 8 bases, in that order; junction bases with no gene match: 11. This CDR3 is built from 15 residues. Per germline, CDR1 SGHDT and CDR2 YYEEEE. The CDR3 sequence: CASSFRNRGIEGYTF. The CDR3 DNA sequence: TGTGCCAGCAGCTTCCGCAACAGGGGGATCGAGGGCTACACCTTC. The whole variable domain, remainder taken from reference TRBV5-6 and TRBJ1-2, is DAGVTQSPTHLIKTRGQQVTLRCSPKSGHDTVSWYQQALGQGPQFIFQYYEEEERQRGNFPDRFSGHQFPNYSSELNVNALLLGDSALYLCASSFRNRGIEGYTFGSGTRLTVV.

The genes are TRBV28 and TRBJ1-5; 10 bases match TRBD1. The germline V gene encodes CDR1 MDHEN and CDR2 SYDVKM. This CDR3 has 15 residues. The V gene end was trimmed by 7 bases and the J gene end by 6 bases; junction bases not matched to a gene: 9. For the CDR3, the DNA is TGTGCCAGCACTTCTTTGACAGGGGGCATTCAGCCCCAGCATTTT. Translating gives CASTSLTGGIQPQHF.

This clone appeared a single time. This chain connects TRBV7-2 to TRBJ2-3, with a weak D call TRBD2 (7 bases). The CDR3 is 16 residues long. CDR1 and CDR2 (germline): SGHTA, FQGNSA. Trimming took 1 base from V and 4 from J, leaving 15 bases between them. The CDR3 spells CASSLVPGAGADTQYF. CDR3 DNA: TGTGCCAGCAGCTTAGTGCCGGGGGCGGGGGCAGATACGCAGTATTTT.

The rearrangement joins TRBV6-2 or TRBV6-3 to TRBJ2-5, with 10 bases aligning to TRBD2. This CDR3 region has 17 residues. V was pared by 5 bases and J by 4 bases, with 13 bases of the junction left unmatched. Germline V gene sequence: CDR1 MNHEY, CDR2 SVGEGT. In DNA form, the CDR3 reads TGTGCCAGCAGTCATTATGGACTAGCGGAACTCCGAGAGACCCAGTACTTC. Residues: CASSHYGLAELRETQYF.

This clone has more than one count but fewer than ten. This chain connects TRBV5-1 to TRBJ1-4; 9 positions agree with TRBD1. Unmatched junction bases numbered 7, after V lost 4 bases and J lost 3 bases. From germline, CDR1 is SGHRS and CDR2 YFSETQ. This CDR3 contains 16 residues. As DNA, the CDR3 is TGCGCCAGCAGCGCCCGACAGGGGGTCTCTAATGAAAAACTGTTTTTT. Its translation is CASSARQGVSNEKLFF.

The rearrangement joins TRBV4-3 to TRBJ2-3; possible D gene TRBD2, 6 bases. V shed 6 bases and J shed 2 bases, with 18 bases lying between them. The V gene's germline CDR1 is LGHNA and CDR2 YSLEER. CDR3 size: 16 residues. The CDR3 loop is CASRTSMDYSTDTQYF. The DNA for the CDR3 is TGCGCCAGCAGAACCAGCATGGACTATTCCACAGATACGCAGTATTTT.

The CDR3 sequence is CASSEYPLAGGPFSYNEQFF. The CDR3 nucleotides read TGTGCCAGCAGTGAATACCCTCTAGCGGGGGGCCCCTTCTCCTACAATGAGCAGTTCTTC. This chain joins TRBV2 and TRBJ2-1; 11 bases align to TRBD2. The trim removed 2 bases at V and 0 bases at J, leaving 12 bases unmatched. In germline, CDR1 is SNHLY, CDR2 FYNNEI. This CDR3 comprises 20 residues. The variable domain in full, completed from reference TRBV2 and TRBJ2-1, reads EPEVTQTPSHQVTQMGQEVILRCVPISNHLYFYWYRQILGQKVEFLVSFYNNEISEKSEIFDDQFSVERPDGSNFTLKIRSTKLEDSAMYFCASSEYPLAGGPFSYNEQFFGPGTRLTVL.

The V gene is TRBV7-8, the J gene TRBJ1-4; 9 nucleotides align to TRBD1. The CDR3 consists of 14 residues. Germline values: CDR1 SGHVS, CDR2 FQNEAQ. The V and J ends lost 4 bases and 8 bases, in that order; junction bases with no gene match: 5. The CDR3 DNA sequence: TGTGCCAGCAGCTCCGACGGACAGGGGGAAAAACTGTTTTTT. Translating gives CASSSDGQGEKLFF. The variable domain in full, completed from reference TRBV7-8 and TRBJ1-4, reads GAGVSQSPRYKVAKRGQDVALRCDPISGHVSLFWYQQALGQGPEFLTYFQNEAQLDKSGLPSDRFFAERPEGSVSTLKIQRTQQEDSAVYLCASSSDGQGEKLFFGSGTQLSVL.

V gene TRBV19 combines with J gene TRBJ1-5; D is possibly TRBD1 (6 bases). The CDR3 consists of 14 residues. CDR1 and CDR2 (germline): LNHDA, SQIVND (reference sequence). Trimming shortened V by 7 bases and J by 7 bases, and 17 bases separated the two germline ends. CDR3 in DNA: TGTGCCAGTATCGAAGAGGGGGTTGGACAGCCCCAGCATTTT. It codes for CASIEEGVGQPQHF.

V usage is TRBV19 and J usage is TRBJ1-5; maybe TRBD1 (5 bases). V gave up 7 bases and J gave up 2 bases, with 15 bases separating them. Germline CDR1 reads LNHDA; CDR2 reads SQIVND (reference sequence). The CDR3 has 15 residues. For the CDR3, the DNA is TGTGCCAGTAATATGGGGGAGGTAGGCAATCAGCCCCAGCATTTT. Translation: CASNMGEVGNQPQHF. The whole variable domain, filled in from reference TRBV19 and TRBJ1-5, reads DGGITQSPKYLFRKEGQNVTLSCEQNLNHDAMYWYRQDPGQGLRLIYYSQIVNDFQKGDIAEGYSVSREKKESFPLTVTSAQKNPTAFYLCASNMGEVGNQPQHFGDGTRLSIL.

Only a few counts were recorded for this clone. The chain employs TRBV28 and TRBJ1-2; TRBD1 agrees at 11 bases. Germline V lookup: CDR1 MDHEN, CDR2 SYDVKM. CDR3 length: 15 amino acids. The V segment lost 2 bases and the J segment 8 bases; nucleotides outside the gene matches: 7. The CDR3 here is CASSLLDRGPRGYTF. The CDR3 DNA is TGTGCCAGCAGTTTACTGGACAGGGGGCCTAGGGGCTACACCTTC.

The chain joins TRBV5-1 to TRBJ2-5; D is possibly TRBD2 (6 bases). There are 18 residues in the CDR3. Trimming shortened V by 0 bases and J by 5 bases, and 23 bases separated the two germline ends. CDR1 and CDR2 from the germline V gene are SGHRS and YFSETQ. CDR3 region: CASSLGLKQRAHYETQYF. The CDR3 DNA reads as TGCGCCAGCAGCTTGGGCCTAAAACAGCGGGCGCATTATGAGACCCAGTACTTC.

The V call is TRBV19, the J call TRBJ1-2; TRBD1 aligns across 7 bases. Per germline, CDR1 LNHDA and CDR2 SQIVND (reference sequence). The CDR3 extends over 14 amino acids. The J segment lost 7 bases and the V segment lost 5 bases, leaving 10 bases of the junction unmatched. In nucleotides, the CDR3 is TGTGCCAGTAGTCAACAGGGGCCCGGGCTTGGCTACACCTTC. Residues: CASSQQGPGLGYTF.

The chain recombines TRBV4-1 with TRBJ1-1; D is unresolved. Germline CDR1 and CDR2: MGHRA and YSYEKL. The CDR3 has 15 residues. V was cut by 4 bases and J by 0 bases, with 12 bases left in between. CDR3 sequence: CASSPGVLMNTEAFF. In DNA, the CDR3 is TGCGCCAGCAGCCCCGGGGTCCTCATGAACACTGAAGCTTTCTTT.

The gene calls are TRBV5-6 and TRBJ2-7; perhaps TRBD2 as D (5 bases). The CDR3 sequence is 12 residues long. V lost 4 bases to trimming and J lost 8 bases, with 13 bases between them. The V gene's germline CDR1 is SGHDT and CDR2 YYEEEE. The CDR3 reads CASSQGPGKQYV. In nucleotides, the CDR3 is TGTGCCAGCAGCCAAGGGCCGGGGAAGCAGTACGTC.

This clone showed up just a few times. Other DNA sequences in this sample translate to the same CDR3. Here the CDR3 reads CASSRQGAGELFF. The CDR3 DNA follows: TGTGCCAGCAGCCGACAGGGTGCCGGGGAGCTGTTTTTT. The chain is built from TRBV3-1 (or the pseudogene TRBV3-2) and TRBJ2-2; 7 bases agree with TRBD1. V lost 4 bases, J lost 6 bases, and 2 bases stayed unmatched. The CDR3 has 13 amino acids. Germline V gives CDR1 LGHDT, CDR2 YNNKEL (reference sequence).

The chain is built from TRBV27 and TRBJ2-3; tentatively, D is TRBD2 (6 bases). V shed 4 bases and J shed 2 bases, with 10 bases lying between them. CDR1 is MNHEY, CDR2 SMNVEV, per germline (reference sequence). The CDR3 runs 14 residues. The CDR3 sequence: CASSWAGPTDTQYF. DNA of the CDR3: TGTGCCAGCAGTTGGGCGGGACCCACAGATACGCAGTATTTT.

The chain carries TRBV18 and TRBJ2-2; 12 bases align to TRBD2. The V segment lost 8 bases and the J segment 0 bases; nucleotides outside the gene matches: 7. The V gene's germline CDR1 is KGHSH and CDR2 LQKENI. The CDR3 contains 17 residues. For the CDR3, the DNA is TGTGCCAGCCCAAGTAGGACTAGCGGGGCGAACACCGGGGAGCTGTTTTTT. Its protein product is CASPSRTSGANTGELFF.

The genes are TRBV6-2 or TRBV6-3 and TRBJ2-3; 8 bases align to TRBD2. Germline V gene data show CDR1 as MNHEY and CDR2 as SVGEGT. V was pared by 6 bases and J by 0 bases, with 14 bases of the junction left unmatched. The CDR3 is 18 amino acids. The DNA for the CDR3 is TGTGCCAGCAGCCCTCCCCGGGGGGGGCCAGGGAGCACAGATACGCAGTATTTT. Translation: CASSPPRGGPGSTDTQYF.